Listed below are T cell receptor beta chains from one sample, sequenced in a study of cytomegalovirus exposure and HLA in healthy donors. Using immunoSEQ multiplex PCR, the repertoire was profiled, and TCRdb retains in-frame clones only, with some absent. The sample consists of about 130,000 clones, 75% to 90% of them appearing once. Material: PBMCs. The receptors here all came from a woman aged 25-40 years in good health and CMV-seropositive. Each CDR3 is given with its conserved first and last residue. The D gene is left open where the match is weak. Clone size is not always given. Where it is, it says once, few, many or a class for expanded clones.

CASSLGYGGATGEKLFF TGTGCCAGCAGTTTAGGATATGGGGGGGCGACGGGAGAAAAACTGTTTTTT TRBV28 NA TRBJ1-4 NA
CASSVLSGGPYNEQFF TGTGCCAGCAGCGTCCTGAGCGGGGGCCCCTACAATGAGCAGTTCTTC TRBV5-8 TRBD2 TRBJ2-1 NA
CASSFRGGYEQYF TGTGCCAGCAGCTTTAGAGGGGGCTACGAGCAGTACTTC TRBV5-4 NA TRBJ2-7 NA
CASSLRGQLNTEAFF TGTGCCAGCAGTTTAAGGGGACAGTTGAACACTGAAGCTTTCTTT TRBV27 TRBD1 TRBJ1-1 NA
CASSPTRSNTGELFF TGTGCCAGCAGTCCGACAAGGTCGAACACCGGGGAGCTGTTTTTT TRBV2 NA TRBJ2-2 NA
CASSLEALDTQYF TGTGCCAGCAGCTTAGAAGCGCTAGATACGCAGTATTTT TRBV7-2 NA TRBJ2-3 NA
CASSPRGTGGSQPQHF TGTGCCAGTAGTCCCAGGGGGACAGGGGGATCTCAGCCCCAGCATTTT TRBV19 TRBD1 TRBJ1-5 NA
CASSGGGRILSEQYF TGTGCCAGCAGTGGGGGGGGCAGGATTCTCTCCGAGCAGTACTTC TRBV5-6 NA TRBJ2-7 NA
CASSLGWGGRETQYF TGTGCCAGCAGCTTGGGGTGGGGGGGCCGGGAGACCCAGTACTTC TRBV5-4 NA TRBJ2-5 NA
CASSPGPEGAFF TGTGCCAGCTCACCAGGTCCCGAGGGAGCTTTCTTT TRBV18 NA TRBJ1-1 NA
CASSPWRNTGELFF TGTGCCAGCAGTCCATGGAGGAACACCGGGGAGCTGTTTTTT TRBV28 NA TRBJ2-2 NA
CASSAGLAGGLGIQYF TGTGCCAGCAGTGCCGGACTAGCGGGAGGGTTAGGCATTCAGTACTTC TRBV28 TRBD2 TRBJ2-4 NA
CASSSGAFNNEQFF TGTGCCAGCAGTTCGGGAGCCTTCAACAATGAGCAGTTCTTC TRBV6-6 NA TRBJ2-1 NA
CASTLRDIQYF TGTGCCAGCACCCTCAGGGACATTCAGTACTTC TRBV2 NA TRBJ2-4 NA
CASSLGGQGYGYTF TGCGCCAGCAGCTTGGGGGGACAGGGATATGGCTACACCTTC TRBV5-1 TRBD1 TRBJ1-2 NA
CASSFGAGVDTQYF TGTGCCAGCAGTTTTGGGGCGGGAGTAGATACGCAGTATTTT TRBV27 TRBD2 TRBJ2-3 NA
CASSYWRGEKLFF TGTGCCAGCAGTTACTGGAGGGGTGAAAAACTGTTTTTT TRBV6-5 NA TRBJ1-4 NA
CASGTGQLLSYNEQFF TGTGCCAGCGGAACAGGGCAACTCCTCTCCTACAATGAGCAGTTCTTC TRBV28 NA TRBJ2-1 NA
CASSWGVPTDTQYF TGTGCCAGCAGCTGGGGGGTCCCCACAGATACGCAGTATTTT TRBV5-6 NA TRBJ2-3 NA
CASSRSGVNEQYF TGTGCCAGCAGCCGCTCCGGGGTTAACGAGCAGTACTTC TRBV7-9 NA TRBJ2-7 NA
CASSPGQTNTEAFF TGTGCCAGCAGCCCGGGACAAACGAACACTGAAGCTTTCTTT TRBV7-9 NA TRBJ1-1 NA
CASRTRNNSPLHF TGTGCCAGCAGGACACGGAATAATTCACCCCTCCACTTT TRBV6-6 NA TRBJ1-6 NA
CASSPGGPYNEQFF TGTGCCAGCAGCCCCGGAGGACCCTACAATGAGCAGTTCTTC TRBV11-3 NA TRBJ2-1 NA
CASSYEVSYEQYF TGTGCCAGCAGTTACGAGGTCTCCTACGAGCAGTACTTC TRBV6-5 NA TRBJ2-7 NA
CASSDRTGSLRNTGELFF TGTGCCAGCAGTGACCGGACAGGGAGTTTGAGAAACACCGGGGAGCTGTTTTTT TRBV6-1 TRBD1 TRBJ2-2 NA
CASSRGDEGKHEQYF TGCGCCAGCAGCCGGGGGGATGAGGGGAAGCACGAGCAGTACTTC TRBV4-1 NA TRBJ2-7 NA
CASSLSDTGELFF TGCGCCAGCAGCCTATCCGACACCGGGGAGCTGTTTTTT TRBV5-1 NA TRBJ2-2 NA
CASSILESGEKLFF TGTGCCAGTAGTATACTTGAGTCGGGGGAAAAACTGTTTTTT TRBV19 NA TRBJ1-4 NA
CASGTVSYGYTF TGTGCCAGCGGGACAGTGTCCTATGGCTACACCTTC TRBV6-5 TRBD1 TRBJ1-2 NA
CASSPRSEGHTEAFF TGCGCCAGCAGCCCCCGTTCGGAGGGGCACACTGAAGCTTTCTTT TRBV4-1 NA TRBJ1-1 once
CASSQEVEGGGYTF TGTGCCAGCAGCCAAGAAGTGGAAGGGGGAGGCTACACCTTC TRBV4-2 NA TRBJ1-2 NA
CASRGGGGGQETQYF TGTGCCAGCAGAGGAGGCGGGGGGGGACAAGAGACCCAGTACTTC TRBV28 TRBD2 TRBJ2-5 NA
CASTLRWDFRRGFPNSPLHF TGTGCCAGCACCCTGCGGTGGGACTTTAGGCGAGGTTTCCCTAATTCACCCCTCCACTTT TRBV28 NA TRBJ1-6 few
CASSLAGGYNEQFF TGTGCCAGCAGTCTAGCGGGAGGGTACAATGAGCAGTTCTTC TRBV27 TRBD2 TRBJ2-1 NA
CAWSEHPGEQFF TGTGCCTGGAGTGAACATCCGGGAGAGCAGTTCTTC TRBV30 NA TRBJ2-1 NA
CASTNPGQGSYGYTF TGTGCCAGCACAAATCCGGGACAGGGGTCCTATGGCTACACCTTC TRBV6-5 TRBD1 TRBJ1-2 NA
CASSQAGALSYNEQFF TGTGCCAGCAGTCAAGCGGGGGCCCTCTCCTACAATGAGCAGTTCTTC TRBV28 TRBD2 TRBJ2-1 NA